This T cell receptor (beta chain) is drawn from a study of T cell repertoires in ileal Crohn's disease. Method: immunoSEQ multiplex PCR; TCRdb's copy keeps in-frame clones and lacks some. The profile shows about 16,000 clones, 70% to 90% of them singletons. V was shortened by 8 bases and J by 4 bases, with 16 bases between the two germline ends. In germline, CDR1 is MNHEY, CDR2 SMNVEV (reference sequence). The CDR3 contains 14 residues. The J gene is TRBJ2-3, the V gene TRBV27; D possibly corresponds to TRBD1 (6 bases). Specimen: ileal tissue. The sequence was obtained from an adult with Crohn's disease. The CDR3 protein is CASAYREGADTQYF. The DNA of the CDR3 is TGTGCCAGCGCTTACAGGGAAGGGGCAGATACGCAGTATTTT.